A selection of T cell receptor beta chains follows, all from one sample in a study of siplizumab effects on memory and regulatory T cells. Repertoires were generated with immunoSEQ multiplex PCR, while TCRdb's copy carries only in-frame clones and drops some. The sample lists around 58,000 clones; approximately 82% were seen once. Material: memory CD4+ T cells sorted from blood. Receptors were obtained from a human donor in good health. CDR3s include the opening cysteine and the closing phenylalanine or tryptophan. D genes are given only for firm matches. Some rows mark clone size as missing; the rest say once, few, many or name a class of expanded clone.

>NA|TRBD1|TRBJ2-1|TRBV7-9
CASSPDRGPYNEQFF
>medium-sized|NA|TRBJ1-3|TRBV5-4
CASSLGSAPPQNTIYF
>NA|TRBD1|TRBJ1-2|TRBV5-1
CASSPQGDYGYTF
>NA|TRBD2|TRBJ2-3|TRBV6-1
CASIPSGRTDTQYF
>NA|TRBD2|TRBJ2-3|TRBV11-2
CASSFPKAGGGDTQYF
>NA|NA|TRBJ1-1|TRBV2
CASRGLKGGTEAFF
>NA|NA|TRBJ1-1|TRBV18
CASSPPRSAGTEAFF
>NA|NA|TRBJ2-3|TRBV2
CASSSTDTQYF
>NA|NA|TRBJ1-6|TRBV6-5
CASTTQGPSRSPLHF
>NA|TRBD1|TRBJ1-3|TRBV29-1
CSVGTGVGNTIYF
>NA|TRBD1|TRBJ2-7|TRBV5-1
CASSQPGTGGNEQYF
>few|NA|TRBJ2-3|TRBV11-3
CASSPGLQPSTDTQYF
>once|TRBD2|TRBJ2-1|TRBV7-2
CASSHTGEGLLEQFF
>NA|NA|TRBJ1-1|TRBV11-1
CASSLAWGTEAFF
>NA|NA|TRBJ1-5|TRBV7-2
CATSNEPLNQPQHF
>NA|NA|TRBJ2-7|TRBV13
CASSLVGHEQYF
>NA|NA|TRBJ2-1|TRBV6-5
CASKARKEQFF
>NA|TRBD1|TRBJ2-1|TRBV6-5
CASSRTGAGYNEQFF
>NA|TRBD2|TRBJ2-5|TRBV2
CASSSSGQRGGTQYF
>once|NA|TRBJ2-7|TRBV7-8
CASSLNTAYEQYF
>NA|TRBD1|TRBJ1-2|TRBV6-5
CASSATGDYNGYTF
>few|TRBD2|TRBJ2-7|TRBV7-8
CASRGGAGGPFEQYF
>NA|NA|TRBJ2-7|TRBV7-8
CASSLWSGRTRSYEQYF
>once|TRBD1|TRBJ1-2|TRBV4-1
CASSQLGQNYGYTF
>once|TRBD1|TRBJ2-7|TRBV6-5
CASSYRDRGPYEQYF
>NA|NA|TRBJ2-2|TRBV5-1
CASSLNTYTGELFF
>few|NA|TRBJ1-2|TRBV27
CASGGPGYTRGYTF
>NA|TRBD1|TRBJ2-2|TRBV6-1
CASRTGGDSGELFF
>NA|NA|TRBJ2-7|TRBV5-6
CASSMLGYEQYF
>NA|TRBD2|TRBJ2-5|TRBV7-9
CASSLLARETQYF
>NA|NA|TRBJ2-1|TRBV9
CASSPRLYGSYNEQFF
>once|TRBD1|TRBJ1-1|TRBV6-5
CASRTTGLFTEAFF
>NA|TRBD2|TRBJ2-7|TRBV11-2
CASGPSGGSYEQYF
>NA|NA|TRBJ2-5|TRBV5-1
CASSYFMQGTSSETQYF
>NA|NA|TRBJ2-5|TRBV2
CASSGAAGETQYF
>NA|NA|TRBJ1-3|TRBV5-6
CASSLPGLSNTIYF
>NA|NA|TRBJ2-4|TRBV19
CASSTPPGRAQYF
>NA|TRBD2|TRBJ2-2|TRBV7-2
CASSFTSGGTTGELFF
>few|NA|TRBJ2-7|TRBV27
CASSLLDYEQYF
>NA|TRBD1|TRBJ2-2|TRBV5-1
CASSPATGNGELFF
>NA|NA|TRBJ2-1|TRBV7-9
CASSLRDAKPGEQFF
>NA|NA|TRBJ2-1|TRBV7-2
CASSPGGQINEQFF
>NA|NA|TRBJ1-5|TRBV28
CASNPVNQPQHF